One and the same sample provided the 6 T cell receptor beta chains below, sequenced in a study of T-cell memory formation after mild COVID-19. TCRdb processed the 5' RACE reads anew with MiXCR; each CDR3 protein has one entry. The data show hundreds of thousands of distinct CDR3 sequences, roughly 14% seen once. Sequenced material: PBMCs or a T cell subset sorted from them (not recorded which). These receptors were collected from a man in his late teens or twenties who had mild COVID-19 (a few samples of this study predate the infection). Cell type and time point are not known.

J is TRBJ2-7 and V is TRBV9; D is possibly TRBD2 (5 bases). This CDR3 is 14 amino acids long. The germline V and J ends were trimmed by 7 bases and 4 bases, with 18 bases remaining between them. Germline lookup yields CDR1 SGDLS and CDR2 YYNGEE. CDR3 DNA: TGTGCCAGCCAGTGGCGGCTGGGAGCGTACGAGCAGTACTTC. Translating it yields CASQWRLGAYEQYF. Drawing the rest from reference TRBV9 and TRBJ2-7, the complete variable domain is DSGVTQTPKHLITATGQRVTLRCSPRSGDLSVYWYQQSLDQGLQFLIQYYNGEERAKGNILERFSAQQFPDLHSELNLSSLELGDSALYFCASQWRLGAYEQYFGPGTRLTVT.

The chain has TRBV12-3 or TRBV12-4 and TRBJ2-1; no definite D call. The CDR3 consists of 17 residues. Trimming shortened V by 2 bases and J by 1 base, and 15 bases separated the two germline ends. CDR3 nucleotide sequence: TGTGCCAGCAGTTTACGCCTCGTCGGCCGGTCCTACAATGAGCAGTTCTTC. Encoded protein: CASSLRLVGRSYNEQFF.

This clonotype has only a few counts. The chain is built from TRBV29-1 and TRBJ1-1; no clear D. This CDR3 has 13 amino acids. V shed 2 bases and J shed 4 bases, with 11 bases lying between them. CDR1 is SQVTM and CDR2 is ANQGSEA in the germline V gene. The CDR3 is CSVETHSGTEAFF. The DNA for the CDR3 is TGCAGCGTTGAAACACACTCCGGCACTGAAGCTTTCTTT.

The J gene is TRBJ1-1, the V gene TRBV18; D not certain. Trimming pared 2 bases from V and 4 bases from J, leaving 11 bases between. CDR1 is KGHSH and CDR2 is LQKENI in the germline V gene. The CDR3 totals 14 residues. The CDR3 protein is CASSPLGEVTEAFF. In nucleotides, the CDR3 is TGTGCCAGCTCACCATTAGGAGAAGTCACTGAAGCTTTCTTT. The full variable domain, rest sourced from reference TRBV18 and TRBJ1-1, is NAGVMQNPRHLVRRRGQEARLRCSPMKGHSHVYWYRQLPEEGLKFMVYLQKENIIDESGMPKERFSAEFPKEGPSILRIQQVVRGDSAAYFCASSPLGEVTEAFFGQGTRLTVV.

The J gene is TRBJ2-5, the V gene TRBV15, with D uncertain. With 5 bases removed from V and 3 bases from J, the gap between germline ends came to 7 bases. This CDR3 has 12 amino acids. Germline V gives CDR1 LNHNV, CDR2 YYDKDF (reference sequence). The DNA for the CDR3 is TGTGCCACCAGCGGGGTCGAAGAGACCCAGTACTTC. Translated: CATSGVEETQYF. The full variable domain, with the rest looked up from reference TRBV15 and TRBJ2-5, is DAMVIQNPRYQVTQFGKPVTLSCSQTLNHNVMYWYQQKSSQAPKLLFHYYDKDFNNEADTPDNFQSRRPNTSFCFLDIRSPGLGDTAMYLCATSGVEETQYFGPGTRLLVL.

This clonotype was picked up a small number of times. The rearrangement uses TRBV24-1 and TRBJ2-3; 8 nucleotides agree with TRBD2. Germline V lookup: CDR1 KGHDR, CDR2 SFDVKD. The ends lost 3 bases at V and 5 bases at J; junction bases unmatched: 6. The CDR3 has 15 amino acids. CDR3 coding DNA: TGTGCCACCAGTGATGCAGCGGGGGTTGGAGATACGCAGTATTTT. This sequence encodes CATSDAAGVGDTQYF.